This TCR beta chain came from a study of memory CD4+ T cells and cytomegalovirus serostatus. The sort gate was single viable CD3+CD4+CD8-CD45RO+ cells for memory CD4+ T cells. Clones were read by immunoSEQ multiplex PCR, and TCRdb kept only the in-frame ones, dropping some. The data show some 30,000 clones, with approximately 72% seen just once and more than 0.5% held by the top ten. Source material: memory CD4+ T cells from blood. The TCR comes from an adult in good health and CMV-seronegative. Some clones in this sample may be carry-over from other donors' samples.

The CDR3 region has the DNA TGTGCCAGCACCCGGGACAGTCCCTACGAGCAGTACTTC. Its translation is CASTRDSPYEQYF. V usage is TRBV5-6 and J usage is TRBJ2-7; 7 nucleotides line up with TRBD1. V shed 6 bases, J shed 2 bases, and the junction held 5 bases outside the gene matches. The CDR3 spans 13 residues. CDR1 is SGHDT, CDR2 YYEEEE, per germline.